These 2 T cell receptor beta chains came from one sample sequenced in a study of cytomegalovirus exposure and HLA in healthy donors. 60 Vbeta and 13 Jbeta primers were used in PCR. Measured with immunoSEQ multiplex PCR; TCRdb has only the in-frame clones, and not every one. The table has 65,000 to 100,000 clones, roughly 83% seen once. Sequencing was carried out using PBMCs. The receptor source for this set is a woman aged 40 to 50 in good health and CMV-seropositive.

The V gene is TRBV6-5, the J gene TRBJ2-7; a weak D match, TRBD1 (5 bases). From germline, CDR1 is MNHEY and CDR2 SVGAGI. Trimming took 2 bases from V and 3 from J, leaving 14 bases between them. The CDR3 loop spans 15 amino acids. The CDR3 nucleotides are TGTGCCAGCAGTTACAGTCCCAACGACAGCTACGAGCAGTACTTC. As protein: CASSYSPNDSYEQYF.

This rearrangement joins TRBV14 to TRBJ1-1, with D uncertain. Trimming stripped 3 bases from V and 1 base from J, with 6 bases between. The CDR3 runs to 13 residues. Per germline, CDR1 SGHDN and CDR2 FVKESK. Written as DNA, the CDR3 is TGTGCCAGCAGCCAGGGCCCGAACACTGAAGCTTTCTTT. This encodes CASSQGPNTEAFF.